This T cell receptor beta chain was retrieved from a study of T-cell memory formation after mild COVID-19 (dated by TCRdb to the early 2020s). For the wider study: TCR sequence clusters from the two donors were found to be largely donor specific. In two donors, T-cell clones that expanded and contracted after mild COVID-19 were followed by sequencing TCRalpha and TCRbeta repertoires longitudinally. The cohort was made up of two young adult volunteers, one female and one male, who were previously healthy. Points the paper makes about the study in general: SARS-CoV-2 specificity of the second-wave clones peaking on day 37 was not confirmed. Some responding clones were found in pre-infection memory, which suggests that pre-existing cross-reactive memory T cells took part in the SARS-CoV-2 response. Only a couple of mild cases were covered in the study, and larger cohorts including severe cases with pre-infection samples were considered necessary. Contracting CD4+ clones were located mainly in the CM and EM memory subsets, whereas CD8+ clones were found to be enriched in EMRA. From day 15 to 85, contracting clones showed balanced CD4/CD8 phenotypes, whereas a second wave of clones that expanded from day 15 to 37 leaned towards CD4+.

Ficoll-Paque density gradient centrifugation was used to isolate PBMCs. Per the germline V gene, SGDLS is the CDR1 and YYNGEE is the CDR2. The CDR3 numbers 17 residues from cysteine through phenylalanine. Of all the DNA, just the CDR3 is kept, 51 bases in frame from base 1. Relative to germline, V is missing 4 bases and J is missing 1 base, with 11 bases of the junction outside any gene match. This clonotype has just a few counts. Its antigen is still unknown. It has no much larger one-base neighbor in the sample; base qualities were not kept. Sequencing instrument: Illumina NovaSeq 6000. Using 5'RACE with constant-segment primers, TCRalpha and TCRbeta cDNA libraries were constructed, with sample barcodes and unique molecular identifiers added in the process. RNA was extracted from every sample with Trizol reagent. Libraries were amplified in two PCR steps, with a second sample barcode and Illumina TruSeq adapters added in the second step. Libraries were sequenced on an Illumina NovaSeq with 2 x 150 bp paired-end reads. In the authors' own workflow: Reads were demultiplexed and collapsed into UMI-guided consensus sequences with migec v1.2.7. Using mixcr v2.1.11, UMI consensuses were aligned to TRA and TRB V and J templates and then assembled into clonotypes. A clonotype was counted as expanded or contracted only when both edgeR and NoisET called the clonotype significant, with the noise models trained on biological replicates. For edgeR calls, the cutoffs were a false discovery rate-adjusted p below 0.01 and a log2 fold-change threshold of 1. As an exploratory analysis of dynamics, max-normalized trajectories of the 1000 most abundant clonotypes were examined by PCA with hierarchical clustering. The CD4 or CD8 phenotype of responding clones was assigned using the separately sequenced CD4+ and CD8+ repertoires. The public sequencing data were trimmed at Q25 with fastp and processed into clonotypes with MiXCR by TCRdb, which kept only in-frame beta chains. Entries are consolidated by CDR3 protein sequence, retaining the most common genes and DNA. In this record, the V and J calls reflect TCRdb's handling and not the investigators' own analysis. The sample records about 500,000 distinct CDR3 sequences, around 21% of which are singletons. About an eighth of the sample lies in the top ten.

The sequence was obtained from an adult woman who had mild COVID-19 (a few samples of this study predate the infection). The sample titles of this study are shuffled in the database, so cell type and time point are left out; the donor was told from shared clones. Material: PBMCs or a T cell subset sorted from them (not recorded which). The chain couples TRBV9 to TRBJ2-3, and TRBD2 aligns with 8 junction nucleotides. The CDR3 region reads CASSPHSGRAGTDTQYF. The nucleotides are TGTGCCAGCAGCCCACACTCCGGGAGGGCGGGCACAGATACGCAGTATTTT. Reference TRBV9 and TRBJ2-3 proteins supply the regions before and after the CDR3; the full variable domain is: DSGVTQTPKHLITATGQRVTLRCSPRSGDLSVYWYQQSLDQGLQFLIQYYNGEERAKGNILERFSAQQFPDLHSELNLSSLELGDSALYFCASSPHSGRAGTDTQYFGPGTRLTVL.